A single sample gave rise to the 18 T cell receptor beta chains below, sequenced in a study of human T cells and chemical hapten exposure. MiXCR, applied by TCRdb to the 5' RACE reads, yields one record per CDR3 protein. The sample shows around 82,000 distinct CDR3 sequences, under 10% of them seen only once. Someone pulled total RNA out of unfractionated whole blood. These receptors were collected from a male donor in good health.

This clonotype was seen a few times. J is TRBJ1-6 and V is TRBV10-3, with D perhaps matching TRBD1 (5 bases). Germline V lookup: CDR1 ENHRY, CDR2 SYGVKD. The V end was cut by 6 bases, the J end by 8 bases, with 11 bases between. The CDR3 length is 13 residues. The CDR3 loop reads CAIRQEFDSPLHF. The CDR3 nucleotides are TGTGCCATCAGACAGGAGTTCGATTCACCCCTCCACTTT.

The chain recombines TRBV11-2 with TRBJ2-2, with 9 positions matching TRBD2. The CDR3 consists of 18 residues. Germline V gene sequence: CDR1 SGHAT, CDR2 FQNNGV. V lost 3 bases, J lost 7 bases, and 15 bases stayed unmatched. CDR3: CASSFPSWRGGRGGELFF. The DNA for the CDR3 is TGTGCCAGCAGCTTCCCCAGTTGGCGGGGGGGCCGGGGCGGGGAGCTGTTTTTT.

This clonotype was recorded many times. The rearrangement joins TRBV5-1 to TRBJ2-3, with D maybe TRBD1 (6 bases). Germline assignment: CDR1 SGHRS and CDR2 YFSETQ. The CDR3 is 17 residues long. Trimming removed 0 bases at V and 1 base at J, with 15 bases between. The chain's CDR3 is CASSLEQGISGTDTQYF. DNA of the CDR3: TGCGCCAGCAGCTTGGAACAGGGTATATCTGGCACAGATACGCAGTATTTT.

The rearrangement links TRBV29-1 to TRBJ2-1; tentatively, D is TRBD1 (6 bases). The CDR3 totals 12 residues. The germline CDR1 and CDR2 sequences are SQVTM and ANQGSEA. V was shortened by 2 bases and J by 5 bases, with 7 bases between the two germline ends. This CDR3 is CSVERTDNEQFF. For the CDR3, the DNA is TGCAGCGTTGAAAGGACAGACAATGAGCAGTTCTTC.

The chain uses TRBV29-1 and TRBJ2-1; D not resolved. Germline assignment: CDR1 SQVTM and CDR2 ANQGSEA. V was shortened by 5 bases and J by 5 bases, with 22 bases between the two germline ends. This CDR3 spans 16 amino acids. The CDR3 here is CSVLPTRTSADNEQFF. The CDR3 DNA reads TGCAGCGTTCTTCCTACAAGGACCAGCGCCGACAATGAGCAGTTCTTC.

In this sample, this clonotype turned up a few times. The chain links TRBV19 to TRBJ1-1; D remains ambiguous. CDR1 is LNHDA, CDR2 SQIVND, per germline (reference sequence). V lost 0 bases, J lost 8 bases, and 7 bases lay in between. This CDR3 is 12 amino acids long. This chain's CDR3 is CASSIDRVEAFF. The CDR3 DNA reads TGTGCCAGTAGTATAGATCGGGTGGAAGCTTTCTTT. The entire variable domain, with the rest obtained from reference TRBV19 and TRBJ1-1, is as follows: DGGITQSPKYLFRKEGQNVTLSCEQNLNHDAMYWYRQDPGQGLRLIYYSQIVNDFQKGDIAEGYSVSREKKESFPLTVTSAQKNPTAFYLCASSIDRVEAFFGQGTRLTVV.

This sequence joins TRBV29-1 and TRBJ2-3; a weak D match, TRBD1 (6 bases). The CDR3 has 12 residues. Germline V gene sequence: CDR1 SQVTM, CDR2 ANQGSEA. V was cut by 7 bases and J by 8 bases, with 16 bases left in between. CDR3: CSAFTGLGTQYF. CDR3 nucleotides: TGCAGCGCCTTCACAGGGTTGGGTACGCAGTATTTT.

The sample holds a few counts of this clonotype. This chain uses TRBV20-1 with TRBJ1-1, with TRBD1 matching 11 bases. The V gene end was trimmed by 6 bases and the J gene end by 4 bases; junction bases not matched to a gene: 4. The length of the CDR3 is 13 residues. The V gene's germline CDR1 is DFQATT and CDR2 SNEGSKA (reference sequence). The CDR3 nucleotides are TGCAGTGCAAGGACAGGGGGCCTCACTGAAGCTTTCTTT. Translation gives CSARTGGLTEAFF.

V gene TRBV18 combines with J gene TRBJ2-5, with D perhaps matching TRBD2 (6 bases). Per germline, CDR1 KGHSH and CDR2 LQKENI. The CDR3 sequence is 15 residues long. V was trimmed by 3 bases and J by 0 bases, leaving 11 bases between them. The CDR3 spells CASSPPGTYQETQYF. CDR3 nucleotides: TGTGCCAGCTCACCCCCGGGGACTTACCAAGAGACCCAGTACTTC.

The rearrangement joins TRBV7-9 to TRBJ1-2; possible D gene TRBD1, 6 bases. V was clipped by 3 bases and J by 2 bases, with 22 bases between them. The germline CDR1 and CDR2 sequences are SEHNR and FQNEAQ (reference sequence). The CDR3 sequence is 18 residues long. The CDR3 region is CASSFSGGAGRANYGYTF. The CDR3 DNA is TGTGCCAGCAGCTTCTCCGGGGGCGCTGGGAGGGCGAACTATGGCTACACCTTC.

In this sample, this clonotype turned up a few times. The rearrangement uses TRBV25-1 and TRBJ2-4, with a possible D match to TRBD1 (6 bases). This CDR3 comprises 16 residues. Looked up from germline, CDR1 is MGHDK and CDR2 is SYGVNS. V lost 4 bases to trimming and J lost 1 base, with 14 bases between them. The CDR3 sequence: CASSGTGIWAKNIQYF. The CDR3 DNA reads TGTGCCAGCAGTGGCACAGGGATATGGGCCAAAAACATTCAGTACTTC.

V is TRBV19 and J is TRBJ2-1; 12 bases match TRBD1. Germline V gene data show CDR1 as LNHDA and CDR2 as SQIVND (reference sequence). The CDR3 runs to 15 residues. J was trimmed by 7 bases and V by 7 bases; bases with no gene match: 8. CDR3 DNA: TGTGCCAGTACTCCGGGACAGGGGGCCGGGAATGAGCAGTTCTTC. This encodes CASTPGQGAGNEQFF.

This rearrangement joins TRBV27 to TRBJ1-2, with D perhaps TRBD1 (6 bases). Germline CDR1 and CDR2: MNHEY and SMNVEV (reference sequence). Trimming cost V 0 bases and J 6 bases, with 14 bases left between them. The CDR3 spans 15 residues. The CDR3 spells CASSLSPGGGDGYTF. The CDR3 bases are TGTGCCAGCAGTTTATCCCCTGGAGGGGGGGATGGCTACACCTTC.

This sequence joins TRBV5-4 and TRBJ1-1; 8 bases match TRBD1. J gave up 5 bases and V 0 bases, and 3 bases lay outside the gene matches. Germline V gene sequence: CDR1 SGHNT, CDR2 YYREEE (reference sequence). This CDR3 has 14 amino acids. The CDR3 DNA sequence: TGTGCCAGCAGCTTGGAACAGGGGGGGACTGAAGCTTTCTTT. Translated: CASSLEQGGTEAFF. The variable domain in full, with the rest retrieved from reference TRBV5-4 and TRBJ1-1, is ETGVTQSPTHLIKTRGQQVTLRCSSQSGHNTVSWYQQALGQGPQFIFQYYREEENGRGNFPPRFSGLQFPNYSSELNVNALELDDSALYLCASSLEQGGTEAFFGQGTRLTVV.

This clonotype was seen at least ten times. CDR3 amino acids: CASSQDPYRGIRDGIQYF. As DNA, the CDR3 is TGTGCCAGCAGCCAAGATCCTTATAGGGGGATAAGGGATGGCATTCAGTACTTC. The chain has TRBV14 and TRBJ2-4; a weak D match, TRBD1 (6 bases). The germline CDR1 and CDR2 sequences are SGHDN and FVKESK. This CDR3 region has 18 residues. V lost 0 bases and J 9 bases, leaving 24 bases between the germline ends.

This clonotype was observed many times. The chain is built from TRBV19 and TRBJ1-6, with TRBD1 matching 9 bases. In germline, CDR1 is LNHDA, CDR2 SQIVND (reference sequence). The V gene end was trimmed by 0 bases and the J gene end by 8 bases; junction bases not matched to a gene: 5. The CDR3 consists of 16 residues. This CDR3 is CASSIDRRQGDSPLHF. DNA of the CDR3: TGTGCCAGTAGTATAGATCGTCGACAGGGGGATTCACCCCTCCACTTT.

The rearrangement joins TRBV4-1 to TRBJ2-1; 8 bases are a match to TRBD1. V shed 0 bases and J 8 bases; nucleotides not matched to a gene: 9. This CDR3 has 16 amino acids. From germline, CDR1 is MGHRA and CDR2 YSYEKL. The CDR3 DNA is TGCGCCAGCAGCCAAGATGAACAGGGGGTTGGGGATGAGCAGTTCTTC. Amino acids: CASSQDEQGVGDEQFF.

This chain uses TRBV28 with TRBJ1-1; unclear D gene. The CDR3 runs 15 residues. Germline CDR1 reads MDHEN; CDR2 reads SYDVKM. V lost 3 bases and J 1 base, leaving 12 bases between the germline ends. CDR3 protein: CASSLRYRRNTEAFF. The CDR3 nucleotides are TGTGCCAGCAGTTTGCGGTATAGGAGGAACACTGAAGCTTTCTTT.